What follows are 10 T cell receptor beta chains derived from one specimen sequenced in a study of blood T cells in healthy people across ages (dated by TCRdb to between 2014 and 2017). The method behind the library was 5' RACE. Instrument on record: Illumina HiSeq 2500. A second PCR of about 7 to 12 cycles was performed with a sample-barcoded 5' primer and a J-beta primer mix. Clones were called with MiXCR by TCRdb after fastp trimmed the public reads at Q25, and only in-frame beta chains were retained. Duplicate CDR3 protein sequences are folded into a single record with the most common DNA and genes. Here the sample has about 680,000 distinct CDR3 sequences; 45% to 50% occur a single time. The biggest ten clones account for 30% to 40% of the sample. The specimen was blood. The receptors were gathered from an older woman in good health.

J is TRBJ2-5 and V is TRBV29-1; TRBD2 aligns across 7 bases. Germline CDR1 is SQVTM and CDR2 is ANQGSEA. The CDR3 totals 11 residues. Trimming removed 6 bases from V and 5 bases from J; junction bases left unmatched: 3. CDR3 DNA: TGCAGCGTGGGGACTACGGAGACCCAGTACTTC. As protein: CSVGTTETQYF.

The chain carries TRBV5-8 and TRBJ2-7, with 9 bases fitting TRBD1. Judging by the DNA end, TRBJ2-5 fits better; the J call may be wrong. This CDR3 region has 16 residues. Germline values: CDR1 SGHTS, CDR2 YDEGEE. CDR3 DNA sequence: TGTGCCAGCAGCTGGGGACAGGGCTGGTTTTGGGGGACCCAGTACTTC. Translation: CASSWGQGWFWGTQYF.

This rearrangement joins TRBV10-3 to TRBJ2-1; the D is unclear. The CDR3 loop spans 11 amino acids. The V end lost 6 bases, the J end lost 8 bases, and 8 bases lay between the germline ends. The germline gives CDR1 ENHRY, CDR2 SYGVKD. Written as DNA, the CDR3 is TGTGCCATCAGCGGTGGCGATGAGCAGTTCTTC. As protein: CAISGGDEQFF.

The gene calls are TRBV27 and TRBJ1-2; D is unresolved. CDR3 size: 14 residues. Germline V gene lookup returns CDR1 MNHEY and CDR2 SMNVEV (reference sequence). Between the trimmed V and J ends, which lost 1 base and 4 bases, there was a span of 10 bases. CDR3: CASSLYAGSYGYTF. The CDR3 nucleotides read TGTGCCAGCAGTTTATATGCTGGTTCCTATGGCTACACCTTC.

As concerns this clonotype: Possible read error: a much larger clone is one base away. The chain links TRBV29-1 to TRBJ2-7; 7 nucleotides agree with TRBD1. CDR3 length: 13 residues. V shed 7 bases and J 10 bases; nucleotides not matched to a gene: 16. Germline CDR1 is SQVTM and CDR2 is ANQGSEA. The CDR3 bases are TGCAGCGCTAGGGGACAGACAACGGAGATCCAGTACTTC. This codes for CSARGQTTEIQYF.

Concerning this clonotype: A much larger clone lies a single base off, so this may be a read error. The rearrangement joins TRBV7-2 to TRBJ2-5; D uncertain. CDR3 size: 13 residues. CDR1 is SGHTA and CDR2 is FQGNSA in the germline V gene. The ends were cut back, 5 bases at V and 4 bases at J, with 11 bases in the middle. CDR3 sequence (DNA): TGTGCCAGCAGCGTCACCAAGGCAGAGACCCAGTACTTC. It encodes CASSVTKAETQYF.

Regarding this clonotype: One end of the junction fails to match germline, which may point to a read error. The chain combines TRBV7-2 with TRBJ2-1; possible D gene TRBD2, 7 bases. The CDR3 consists of 17 residues. Per the germline V gene, CDR1 is SGHTA and CDR2 is FQGNSA. CDR3 coding DNA: TGTGCCAGCAGCTCAGGGTGGGGGGGCGAATCCTACGATGAGCAGTTCTTC. Translating gives CASSSGWGGESYDEQFF. Looking up the rest from reference TRBV7-2 and TRBJ2-1 gives the full variable domain: GAGVSQSPSNKVTEKGKDVELRCDPISGHTALYWYRQSLGQGLEFLIYFQGNSAPDKSGLPSDRFSAERTGGSVSTLTIQRTQQEDSAVYLCASSSGWGGESYDEQFFGPGTRLTVL.

V and J are TRBV7-2 and TRBJ2-7, with D perhaps TRBD1 (6 bases). CDR3 length: 16 residues. CDR1 and CDR2 (germline): SGHTA, FQGNSA. Trimming shortened V by 1 base and J by 3 bases, and 16 bases separated the two germline ends. The chain's CDR3 is CASSLDGAGEYYEQYF. The CDR3 bases are TGTGCCAGCAGCTTAGACGGGGCAGGGGAGTACTACGAGCAGTACTTC. Full variable domain (remainder filled in from reference TRBV7-2 and TRBJ2-7): GAGVSQSPSNKVTEKGKDVELRCDPISGHTALYWYRQSLGQGLEFLIYFQGNSAPDKSGLPSDRFSAERTGGSVSTLTIQRTQQEDSAVYLCASSLDGAGEYYEQYFGPGTRLTVT.

This clonotype was seen only a few times. The V gene is TRBV4-2, the J gene TRBJ2-7, with D unresolved. Germline-derived CDR1 and CDR2 are LGHNA and YNFKEQ. V dropped 1 base and J dropped 2 bases, with 21 bases sitting between them. The CDR3 contains 18 residues. The CDR3 DNA reads TGTGCCAGCAGCCAAGCGTTAGGCTCCTCGATGACGACCTACGAGCAGTACTTC. Protein: CASSQALGSSMTTYEQYF.

This clonotype was counted a few times. This chain joins TRBV5-1 and TRBJ1-1, with D unclear. The germline CDR1 and CDR2 sequences are SGHRS and YFSETQ. This CDR3 region has 14 residues. V was cut by 8 bases and J by 1 base, with 15 bases left in between. CDR3 in DNA: TGCGCCAGTAAGGAATCGGACGAGAACACTGAAGCTTTCTTT. This gives the protein CASKESDENTEAFF.